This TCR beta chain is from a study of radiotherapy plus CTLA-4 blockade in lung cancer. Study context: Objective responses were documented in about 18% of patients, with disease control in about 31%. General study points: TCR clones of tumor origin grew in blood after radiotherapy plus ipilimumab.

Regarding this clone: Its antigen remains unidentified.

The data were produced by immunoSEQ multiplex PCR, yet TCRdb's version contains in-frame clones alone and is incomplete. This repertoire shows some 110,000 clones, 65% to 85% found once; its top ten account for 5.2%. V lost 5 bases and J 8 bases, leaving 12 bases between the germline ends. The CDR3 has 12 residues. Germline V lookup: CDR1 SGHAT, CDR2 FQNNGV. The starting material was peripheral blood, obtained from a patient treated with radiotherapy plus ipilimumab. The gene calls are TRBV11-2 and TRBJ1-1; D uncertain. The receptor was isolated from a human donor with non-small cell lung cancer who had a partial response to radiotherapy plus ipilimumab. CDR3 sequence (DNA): TGTGCCAGCAGCCCGCTAGTGTTGGAAGCTTTCTTT. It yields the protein CASSPLVLEAFF.